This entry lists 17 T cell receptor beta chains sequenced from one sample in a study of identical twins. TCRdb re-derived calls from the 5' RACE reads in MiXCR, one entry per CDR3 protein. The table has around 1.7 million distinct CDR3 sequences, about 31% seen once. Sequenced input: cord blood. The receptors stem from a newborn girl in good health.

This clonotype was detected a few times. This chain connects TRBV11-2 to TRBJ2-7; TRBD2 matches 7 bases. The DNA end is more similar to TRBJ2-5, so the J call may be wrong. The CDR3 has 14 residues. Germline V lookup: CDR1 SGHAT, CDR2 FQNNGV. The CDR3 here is CASSRTSSQETQYF. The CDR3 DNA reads TGTGCCAGCTCGCGGACTAGTTCCCAAGAGACCCAGTACTTC.

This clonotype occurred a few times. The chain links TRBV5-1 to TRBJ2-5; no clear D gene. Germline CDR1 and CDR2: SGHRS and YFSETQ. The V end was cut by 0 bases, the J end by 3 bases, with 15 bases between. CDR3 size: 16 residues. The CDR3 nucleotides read TGCGCCAGCAGCTTGGTAGCTGGCCCTCTGAAAGAGACCCAGTACTTC. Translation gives CASSLVAGPLKETQYF.

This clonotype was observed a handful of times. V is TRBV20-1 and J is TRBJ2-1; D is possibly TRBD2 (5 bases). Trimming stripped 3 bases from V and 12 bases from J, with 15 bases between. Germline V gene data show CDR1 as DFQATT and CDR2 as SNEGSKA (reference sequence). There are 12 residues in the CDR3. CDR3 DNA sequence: TGCAGTGCTAGGAGGGCCCCCATGGGGCAGTTCTTC. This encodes CSARRAPMGQFF.

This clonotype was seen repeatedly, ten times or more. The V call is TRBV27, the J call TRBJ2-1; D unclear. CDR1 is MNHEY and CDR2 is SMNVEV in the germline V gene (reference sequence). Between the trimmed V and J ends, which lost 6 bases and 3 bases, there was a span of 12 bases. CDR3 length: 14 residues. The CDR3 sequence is CASSRDPLYNEQFF. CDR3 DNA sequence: TGTGCCAGCAGCCGCGATCCCCTCTACAATGAGCAGTTCTTC.

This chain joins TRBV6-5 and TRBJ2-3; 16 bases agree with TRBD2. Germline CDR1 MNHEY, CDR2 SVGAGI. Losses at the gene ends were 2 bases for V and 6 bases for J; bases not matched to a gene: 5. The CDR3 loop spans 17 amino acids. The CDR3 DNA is TGTGCCAGCAGTTACGGGACTAGCGGGAGGGCAGGGGATACGCAGTATTTT. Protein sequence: CASSYGTSGRAGDTQYF.

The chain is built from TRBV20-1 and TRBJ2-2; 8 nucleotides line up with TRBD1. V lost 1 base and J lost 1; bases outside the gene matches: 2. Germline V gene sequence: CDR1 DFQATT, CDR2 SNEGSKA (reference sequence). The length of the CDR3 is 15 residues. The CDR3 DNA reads TGCAGTGCTAGAGTAACAGGGGGGAACACCGGGGAGCTGTTTTTT. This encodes CSARVTGGNTGELFF.

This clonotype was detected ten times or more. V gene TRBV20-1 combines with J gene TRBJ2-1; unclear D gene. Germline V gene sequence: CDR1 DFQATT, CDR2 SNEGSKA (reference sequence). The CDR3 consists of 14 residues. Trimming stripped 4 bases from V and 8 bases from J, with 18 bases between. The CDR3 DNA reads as TGCAGTGCTACTATCCCCGTGGGGATGGATGAGCAGTTCTTC. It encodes CSATIPVGMDEQFF.

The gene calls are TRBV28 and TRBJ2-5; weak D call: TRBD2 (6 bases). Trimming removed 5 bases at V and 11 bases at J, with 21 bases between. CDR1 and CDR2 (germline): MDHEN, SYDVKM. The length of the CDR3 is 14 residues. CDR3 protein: CASSHGSLSGEQYF. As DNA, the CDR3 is TGTGCCAGCAGTCACGGGAGCCTCTCGGGTGAGCAGTACTTC.

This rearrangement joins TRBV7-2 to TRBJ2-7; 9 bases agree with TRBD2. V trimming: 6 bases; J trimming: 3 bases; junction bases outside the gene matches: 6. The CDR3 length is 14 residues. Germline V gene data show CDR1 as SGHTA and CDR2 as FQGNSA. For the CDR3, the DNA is TGTGCCAGCAGTTCCCCAGCGGGAGGCTACGAGCAGTACTTC. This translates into CASSSPAGGYEQYF.

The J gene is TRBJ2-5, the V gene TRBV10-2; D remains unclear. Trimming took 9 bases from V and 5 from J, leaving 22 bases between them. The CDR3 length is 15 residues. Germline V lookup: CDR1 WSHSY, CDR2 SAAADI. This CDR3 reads CASSLNSRPRETQYF. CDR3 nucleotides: TGCGCCAGTAGCCTAAATAGCCGCCCTAGGGAGACCCAGTACTTC.

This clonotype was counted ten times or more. CDR3 in DNA: TGCGCCAGCAGCCCCAGCGGGAGAACCTACAATGAGCAGTTCTTC. It specifies CASSPSGRTYNEQFF. The genes are TRBV5-1 and TRBJ2-1; 8 nucleotides match TRBD2. V shed 4 bases and J 2 bases; nucleotides not matched to a gene: 5. The CDR3 runs to 15 residues. Germline-derived CDR1 and CDR2 are SGHRS and YFSETQ.

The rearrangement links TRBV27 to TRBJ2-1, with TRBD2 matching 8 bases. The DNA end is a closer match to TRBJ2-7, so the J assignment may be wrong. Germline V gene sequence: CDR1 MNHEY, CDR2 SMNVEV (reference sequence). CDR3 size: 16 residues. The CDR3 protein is CASSPTSRGGGSEQYF. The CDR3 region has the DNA TGTGCCAGCAGTCCTACATCTCGGGGGGGAGGGTCAGAGCAGTACTTC.

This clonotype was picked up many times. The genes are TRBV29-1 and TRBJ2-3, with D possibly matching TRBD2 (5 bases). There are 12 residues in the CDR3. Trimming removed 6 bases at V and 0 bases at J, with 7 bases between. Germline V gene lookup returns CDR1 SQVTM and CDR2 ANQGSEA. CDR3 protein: CSVWRSTDTQYF. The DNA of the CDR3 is TGCAGCGTGTGGAGGAGCACAGATACGCAGTATTTT.

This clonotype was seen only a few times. The DNA for the CDR3 is TGTGCCAGCAGCCCTCGCAGGGTGGAGACCCAGTACTTC. Residues: CASSPRRVETQYF. The rearrangement uses TRBV21-1 and TRBJ2-7; the table assigns TRBD1, which was not confirmed against the DNA. The J call may be faulty, since TRBJ2-5 better matches the DNA end. TRBV21-1 is a known pseudogene. This CDR3 comprises 13 residues.

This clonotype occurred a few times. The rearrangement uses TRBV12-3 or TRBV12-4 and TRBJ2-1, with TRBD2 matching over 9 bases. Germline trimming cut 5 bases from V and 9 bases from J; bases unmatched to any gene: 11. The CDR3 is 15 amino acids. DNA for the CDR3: TGTGCCAGCAGTGGAAGCGGGGGGTCCTGGGGTGAGCAGTTCTTC. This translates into CASSGSGGSWGEQFF.

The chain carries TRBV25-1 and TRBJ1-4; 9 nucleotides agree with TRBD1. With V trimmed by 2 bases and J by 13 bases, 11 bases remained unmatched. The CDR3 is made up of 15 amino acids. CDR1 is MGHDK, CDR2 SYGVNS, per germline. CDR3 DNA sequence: TGTGCCAGCAGTGAAATTGGGACAGGGTTTGATCGACTGTTTTTT. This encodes CASSEIGTGFDRLFF.

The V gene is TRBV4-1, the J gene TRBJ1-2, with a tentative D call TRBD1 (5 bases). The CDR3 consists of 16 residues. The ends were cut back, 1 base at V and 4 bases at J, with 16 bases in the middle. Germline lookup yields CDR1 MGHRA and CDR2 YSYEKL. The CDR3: CASSQVGPGSSYGYTF. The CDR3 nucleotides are TGCGCCAGCAGCCAAGTCGGGCCAGGGAGTAGCTATGGCTACACCTTC.